This section outlines one T cell receptor beta chain sequence together with its context. Its antigen is undetermined. Profiled with immunoSEQ multiplex PCR; TCRdb holds only in-frame clones, not every one. This sample has 100,000 to 150,000 clones; about 90% occur once, and the top ten carry around 3.1%. This entry comes from a study of cytomegalovirus exposure and HLA in healthy donors. Study results and caveats: Reports described diagnosis of cytomegalovirus status by the classifier as highly specific and sensitive. The study designated 150 or so TCR beta chains cytomegalovirus-associated. Most TCR sequences proved rare, with some public TCRs found in many donors. A few chains linked to CMV were shown in vitro to be specific for CMV antigens.

With V trimmed by 5 bases and J by 3 bases, 13 bases remained unmatched. The germline V gene has CDR1 SGHTA and CDR2 FQGNSA. The CDR3 runs to 16 residues. This chain links TRBV7-2 with TRBJ2-7, with 7 nucleotides matching TRBD1. This sequence originates from a man aged 30-40 years in good health and CMV-seronegative. The sample taken for sequencing was PBMCs. Here the CDR3 DNA reads TGTGCCAGCAGCCCCTGGGGGCAGGGGGACCTCTACGAGCAGTACTTC. Translated, it gives CASSPWGQGDLYEQYF.